A single sample is the source of the 24 T cell receptor beta chains below, sequenced in a study of blood T cell repertoires in COVID-19 (TCRdb year 2020). Libraries were built with the immunoSEQ multiplex PCR assay. The table comes from immuneACCESS by way of TCRdb, which keeps in-frame sequences with V and J called. Part of the clones is missing from these tables; in studies checked, under half for an unresolved V gene and the rest for unknown reasons. The sample table shows more than 200,000 clones, and around 84% are seen once. The biggest ten clones account for around 4% of the sample. The specimen sequenced was peripheral blood. The source is a man aged 55 to 70 with acute or convalescent COVID-19.

The CDR3 bases are TGTGCCAGCATATCACAGGGGTCCTACGAGCAGTACTTC. Protein: CASISQGSYEQYF. The chain employs TRBV28 and TRBJ2-7, with 7 nucleotides matching TRBD1. Germline V gene sequence: CDR1 MDHEN, CDR2 SYDVKM. The CDR3 spans 13 residues. The J segment lost 1 base and the V segment lost 7 bases, leaving 4 bases of the junction unmatched.

The gene calls are TRBV11-2 and TRBJ1-5; D is unclear. CDR3 length equals 13 residues. The V gene lost 0 bases and the J gene lost 5 bases, with 5 bases spanning the gap. Germline V lookup: CDR1 SGHAT, CDR2 FQNNGV. The CDR3 region has the DNA TGTGCCAGCAGCTTAGAGAGGGATCAGCCCCAGCATTTT. As protein: CASSLERDQPQHF.

The J gene is TRBJ2-7, the V gene TRBV5-1; D is undetermined. V lost 0 bases, J lost 2 bases, and 6 bases lay in between. Germline lookup yields CDR1 SGHRS and CDR2 YFSETQ. This CDR3 contains 13 residues. The CDR3, as DNA: TGCGCCAGCAGCTTGGCCCCGGCCTACGAGCAGTACTTC. Protein: CASSLAPAYEQYF.

The rearrangement uses TRBV7-6 and TRBJ2-1; D possibly corresponds to TRBD2 (7 bases). In germline, CDR1 is SGHVS, CDR2 FNYEAQ. The V gene lost 6 bases and the J gene lost 4 bases, with 16 bases spanning the gap. CDR3 length equals 15 residues. CDR3 region: CASSFTGGTYNEQFF. CDR3 nucleotides: TGTGCCAGCAGTTTCACGGGGGGCACATACAATGAGCAGTTCTTC.

The chain carries TRBV3-1 (or the pseudogene TRBV3-2) and TRBJ2-3; 11 bases align to TRBD2. V was pared by 0 bases and J by 2 bases, with 7 bases of the junction left unmatched. CDR3 length: 18 residues. CDR1 and CDR2 (germline): LGHDT, YNNKEL (reference sequence). CDR3 coding DNA: TGTGCCAGCAGCCAAGACTTTAGCGGGGGGGTTACCACAGATACGCAGTATTTT. Protein product: CASSQDFSGGVTTDTQYF.

The chain recombines TRBV4-2 with TRBJ2-1; a weak D match, TRBD1 (5 bases). There are 18 residues in the CDR3. The V end was cut by 0 bases, the J end by 9 bases, with 24 bases between. Germline-derived CDR1 and CDR2 are LGHNA and YNFKEQ. The CDR3 loop is CASSQDLVGLSLRSEQFF. CDR3 DNA: TGTGCCAGCAGCCAAGATCTCGTGGGGCTATCCCTCCGCAGTGAGCAGTTCTTC.

This clone has only a few counts. V and J are TRBV3-1 (or the pseudogene TRBV3-2) and TRBJ1-3, with D tentatively TRBD1 (5 bases). CDR3 length: 15 residues. In germline, CDR1 is LGHDT, CDR2 YNNKEL (reference sequence). Trimming shortened V by 4 bases and J by 0 bases, and 10 bases separated the two germline ends. The CDR3 protein is CASSRGVGSGNTIYF. The CDR3 coding sequence is TGTGCCAGCAGCCGGGGGGTAGGCTCTGGAAACACCATATATTTT.

The genes are TRBV27 and TRBJ1-1; possible D gene TRBD1, 5 bases. Germline CDR1 MNHEY, CDR2 SMNVEV (reference sequence). V lost 4 bases to trimming and J lost 0 bases, with 9 bases between them. The CDR3 length is 14 residues. Written as DNA, the CDR3 is TGTGCCAGCAGTTCAGGGAACATGAACACTGAAGCTTTCTTT. It yields the protein CASSSGNMNTEAFF.

This clone was detected once. The chain joins TRBV7-2 to TRBJ2-2; 8 positions match TRBD1. The CDR3 extends over 13 amino acids. CDR1 SGHTA and CDR2 FQGNSA come from the germline V gene. The ends lost 5 bases at V and 10 bases at J; junction bases unmatched: 6. The chain's CDR3 is CASSARQGLELFF. CDR3 bases: TGTGCCAGCAGCGCCCGACAGGGGTTGGAGCTGTTTTTT.

This clone was found a few times. The chain combines TRBV11-1 with TRBJ2-3; a weak D match, TRBD2 (6 bases). V lost 8 bases and J lost 3, with 6 bases in between. Germline V gene sequence: CDR1 SGHAT, CDR2 FQDESV (reference sequence). This CDR3 has 11 residues. CDR3 residues: CASGRTDTQYF. Written as DNA, the CDR3 is TGTGCCAGCGGGAGGACAGATACGCAGTATTTT.

This chain joins TRBV6-6 and TRBJ1-3; D gene ambiguous. The CDR3 is made up of 15 amino acids. The germline V and J ends were trimmed by 2 bases and 1 base, with 9 bases remaining between them. CDR1 is MNHNY, CDR2 SVGAGI, per germline (reference sequence). The DNA of the CDR3 is TGTGCCAGCAGTTACCCACGGGTTTCTGGAAACACCATATATTTT. Encoded protein: CASSYPRVSGNTIYF.

The CDR3 DNA follows: TGTGCCAGTCGACAGGGGCCCACTGAAGCTTTCTTT. Its translation is CASRQGPTEAFF. The chain is built from TRBV2 and TRBJ1-1; TRBD1 matches 8 bases. The CDR3 has 12 amino acids. J gave up 4 bases and V 9 bases, and 4 bases lay outside the gene matches. Germline assignment: CDR1 SNHLY and CDR2 FYNNEI.

The rearrangement uses TRBV29-1 and TRBJ1-2, with 7 nucleotides matching TRBD1. V shed 7 bases and J 2 bases; nucleotides not matched to a gene: 4. The CDR3 covers 12 residues. Germline CDR1 reads SQVTM; CDR2 reads ANQGSEA. This chain's CDR3 is CSGGGQNYGYTF. CDR3 DNA sequence: TGCAGCGGGGGGGGACAGAACTATGGCTACACCTTC. The complete variable domain, with remaining parts taken from reference TRBV29-1 and TRBJ1-2, reads SAVISQKPSRDICQRGTSLTIQCQVDSQVTMMFWYRQQPGQSLTLIATANQGSEATYESGFVIDKFPISRPNLTFSTLTVSNMSPEDSSIYLCSGGGQNYGYTFGSGTRLTVV.

This clone was seen only once. The chain joins TRBV19 to TRBJ2-5; the match to TRBD2 covers 7 bases. V trimming: 7 bases; J trimming: 4 bases; junction bases outside the gene matches: 18. Germline CDR1 reads LNHDA; CDR2 reads SQIVND (reference sequence). The CDR3 length is 17 residues. The DNA of the CDR3 is TGTGCCAGTATCCCCATTTGGGCAGCGGGACTTCCAGAGACCCAGTACTTC. Encoded protein: CASIPIWAAGLPETQYF. The entire variable domain, with the rest obtained from reference TRBV19 and TRBJ2-5, is as follows: DGGITQSPKYLFRKEGQNVTLSCEQNLNHDAMYWYRQDPGQGLRLIYYSQIVNDFQKGDIAEGYSVSREKKESFPLTVTSAQKNPTAFYLCASIPIWAAGLPETQYFGPGTRLLVL.

The chain combines TRBV6-6 with TRBJ2-5, with TRBD1 identical over 7 bases. The ends lost 4 bases at V and 1 base at J; junction bases unmatched: 6. CDR3 length equals 15 residues. Germline V CDR1 and CDR2: MNHNY, SVGAGI (reference sequence). The CDR3 here is CASSSGTVLQETQYF. The CDR3 nucleotides are TGTGCCAGCAGTTCCGGGACAGTACTCCAAGAGACCCAGTACTTC.

V usage is TRBV11-3 and J usage is TRBJ1-1; D is perhaps TRBD1 (6 bases). The germline V gene has CDR1 SGHNT and CDR2 YENEEA. V was pared by 2 bases and J by 0 bases, with 16 bases between. This CDR3 is built from 17 residues. In nucleotides, the CDR3 is TGTGCCAGCAGCTTATTAACAGGGAGAGGGCTGAACACTGAAGCTTTCTTT. Amino acid sequence: CASSLLTGRGLNTEAFF. Combining the CDR3 with reference TRBV11-3 and TRBJ1-1 gives the whole variable domain EAGVVQSPRYKIIEKKQPVAFWCNPISGHNTLYWYLQNLGQGPELLIRYENEEAVDDSQLPKDRFSAERLKGVDSTLKIQPAELGDSAVYLCASSLLTGRGLNTEAFFGQGTRLTVV.

V gene TRBV6-2 or TRBV6-3 combines with J gene TRBJ2-3; perhaps TRBD2 as D (5 bases). This CDR3 comprises 14 residues. The V end lost 3 bases, the J end lost 2 bases, and 9 bases lay between the germline ends. In germline, CDR1 is MNHEY, CDR2 SVGEGT. The CDR3 DNA is TGTGCCAGCAGTTATGGGAGATACACAGATACGCAGTATTTT. Translated: CASSYGRYTDTQYF.

This sequence joins TRBV21-1 and TRBJ2-2; the tabulated D call, TRBD2, remains unverified against the DNA. TRBV21-1 counts as a pseudogene. CDR3 size: 21 residues. This CDR3 reads CASSKRETSGRLKKNTGELFF. The CDR3 bases are TGTGCCAGCAGCAAGAGGGAGACTAGCGGGAGATTGAAAAAGAACACCGGGGAGCTGTTTTTT.

The chain combines TRBV3-1 (or the pseudogene TRBV3-2) with TRBJ2-5; no firm D call. The length of the CDR3 is 14 residues. Per germline, CDR1 LGHDT and CDR2 YNNKEL (reference sequence). Trimming removed 2 bases at V and 2 bases at J, with 9 bases between. In DNA, the CDR3 is TGTGCCAGCAGCCAAATGTCTTCTCAAGAGACCCAGTACTTC. Its protein product is CASSQMSSQETQYF.

The gene calls are TRBV10-2 and TRBJ2-3, with TRBD2 matching over 11 bases. There are 16 residues in the CDR3. V gave up 1 base and J gave up 4 bases; unmatched junction bases: 4. CDR1 WSHSY and CDR2 SAAADI come from the germline V gene. Here the CDR3 DNA reads TGCGCCAGCAGTGAGTGGGCGACTAGCGGGGCAGATACGCAGTATTTT. This translates into CASSEWATSGADTQYF.

The V gene is TRBV29-1, the J gene TRBJ2-5; TRBD2 matches 9 bases. The CDR3 is 17 amino acids. Trimming removed 1 base from V and 3 bases from J; junction bases left unmatched: 12. Germline V gene sequence: CDR1 SQVTM, CDR2 ANQGSEA. CDR3 region: CSVEVYGWRGGEETQYF. Written as DNA, the CDR3 is TGCAGCGTTGAAGTTTACGGTTGGCGGGGGGGAGAAGAGACCCAGTACTTC. The full variable domain, rest sourced from reference TRBV29-1 and TRBJ2-5, is SAVISQKPSRDICQRGTSLTIQCQVDSQVTMMFWYRQQPGQSLTLIATANQGSEATYESGFVIDKFPISRPNLTFSTLTVSNMSPEDSSIYLCSVEVYGWRGGEETQYFGPGTRLLVL.

The chain recombines TRBV3-1 (or the pseudogene TRBV3-2) with TRBJ1-5; the D gene is possibly TRBD1 (6 bases). The CDR3 runs 15 residues. The germline CDR1 and CDR2 sequences are LGHDT and YNNKEL (reference sequence). Trimming removed 3 bases from V and 0 bases from J, with 9 bases in between. As DNA, the CDR3 is TGTGCCAGCAGCCAGGACAGTTATAGCAATCAGCCCCAGCATTTT. Amino acids: CASSQDSYSNQPQHF.

The chain uses TRBV27 and TRBJ2-2; D is perhaps TRBD2 (5 bases). Germline V gives CDR1 MNHEY, CDR2 SMNVEV (reference sequence). This CDR3 has 15 residues. Trimming removed 5 bases at V and 4 bases at J, with 14 bases between. CDR3 protein: CASSPAPEGTGELFF. The CDR3 DNA reads as TGTGCCAGCAGTCCAGCGCCCGAGGGCACCGGGGAGCTGTTTTTT.

The V gene is TRBV12-3 or TRBV12-4, the J gene TRBJ2-1, with D possibly being TRBD2 (6 bases). The CDR3 extends over 13 amino acids. Trimming took off 3 bases at V and 7 bases at J, with 10 bases between the two ends. CDR3: CASSFGGANEQFF. The CDR3 region has the DNA TGTGCCAGCAGTTTCGGCGGGGCGAATGAGCAGTTCTTC.